This TCR beta chain stems from a study of blood T cell repertoires in COVID-19. Study overall: Sample material is recorded as cDNA or gDNA derived from T cells, B-cell-depleted T cells, or PBMCs.

The protocol was immunoSEQ multiplex PCR, while the TCRdb copy is restricted to in-frame clones and leaves out a portion. The repertoire consists of roughly 380,000 clones, with 70% to 85% occurring once and the leading ten covering under 1.2%. Trimming at V came to 1 base and at J to 7 bases, leaving 13 bases not matched to a gene. The CDR3 runs to 17 residues. In germline, CDR1 is LGHDT, CDR2 YNNKEL (reference sequence). The chain uses TRBV3-1 (or the pseudogene TRBV3-2) and TRBJ2-1, with TRBD2 identical over 7 bases. Sequencing input: peripheral blood. The receptor was isolated from a human donor with acute or convalescent COVID-19. The donor label of this sample is uncertain. The CDR3 DNA reads TGTGCCAGCAGCCAAGCAGCGACTAGCACTTGGATAAATGAGCAGTTCTTC. Translation gives CASSQAATSTWINEQFF.